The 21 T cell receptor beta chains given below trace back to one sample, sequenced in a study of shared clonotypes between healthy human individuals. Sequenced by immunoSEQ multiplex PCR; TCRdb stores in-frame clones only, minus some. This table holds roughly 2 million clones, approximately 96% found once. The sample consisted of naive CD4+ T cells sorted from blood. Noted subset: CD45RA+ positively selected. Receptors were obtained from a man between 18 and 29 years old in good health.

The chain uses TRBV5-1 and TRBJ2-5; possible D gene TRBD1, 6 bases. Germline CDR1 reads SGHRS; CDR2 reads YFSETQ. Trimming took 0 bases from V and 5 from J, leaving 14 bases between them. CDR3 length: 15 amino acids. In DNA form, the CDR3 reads TGCGCCAGCAGCTTGGGAGGGGGAAATGAGGAGACCCAGTACTTC. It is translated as CASSLGGGNEETQYF.

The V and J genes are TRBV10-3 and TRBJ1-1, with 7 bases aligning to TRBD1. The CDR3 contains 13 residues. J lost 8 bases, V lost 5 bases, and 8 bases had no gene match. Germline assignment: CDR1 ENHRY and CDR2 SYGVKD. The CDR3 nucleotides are TGTGCCATCAGTATGACAGGGCAGCTCGAAGCTTTCTTT. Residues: CAISMTGQLEAFF.

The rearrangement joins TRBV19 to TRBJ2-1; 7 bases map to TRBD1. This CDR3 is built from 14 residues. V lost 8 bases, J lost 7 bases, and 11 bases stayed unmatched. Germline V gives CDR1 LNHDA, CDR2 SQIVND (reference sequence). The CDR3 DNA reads TGTGCCAGTGAGCGAACAGGGGTCGGAAATGAGCAGTTCTTC. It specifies CASERTGVGNEQFF.

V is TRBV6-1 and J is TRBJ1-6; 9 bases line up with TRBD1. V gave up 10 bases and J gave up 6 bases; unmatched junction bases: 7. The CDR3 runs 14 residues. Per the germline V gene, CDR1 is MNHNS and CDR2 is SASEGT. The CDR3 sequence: CATCRQGGNSPLHF. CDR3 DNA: TGTGCCACCTGTCGACAGGGGGGTAATTCACCCCTCCACTTT.

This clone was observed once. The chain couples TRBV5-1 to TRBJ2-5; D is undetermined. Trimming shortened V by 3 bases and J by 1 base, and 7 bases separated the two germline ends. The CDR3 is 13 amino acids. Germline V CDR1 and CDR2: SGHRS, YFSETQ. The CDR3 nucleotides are TGCGCCAGCAGCTCAGAGGCCCAAGAGACCCAGTACTTC. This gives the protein CASSSEAQETQYF. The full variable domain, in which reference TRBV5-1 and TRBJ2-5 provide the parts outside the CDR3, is KAGVTQTPRYLIKTRGQQVTLSCSPISGHRSVSWYQQTPGQGLQFLFEYFSETQRNKGNFPGRFSGRQFSNSRSEMNVSTLELGDSALYLCASSSEAQETQYFGPGTRLLVL.

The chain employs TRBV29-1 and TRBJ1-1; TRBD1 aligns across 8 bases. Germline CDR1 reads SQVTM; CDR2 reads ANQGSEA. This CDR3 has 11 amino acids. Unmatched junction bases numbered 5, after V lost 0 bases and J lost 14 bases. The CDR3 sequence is CSVEEGQGPFF. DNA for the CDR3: TGCAGCGTTGAAGAAGGACAGGGTCCCTTCTTT. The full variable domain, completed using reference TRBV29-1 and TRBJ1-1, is SAVISQKPSRDICQRGTSLTIQCQVDSQVTMMFWYRQQPGQSLTLIATANQGSEATYESGFVIDKFPISRPNLTFSTLTVSNMSPEDSSIYLCSVEEGQGPFFGQGTRLTVV.

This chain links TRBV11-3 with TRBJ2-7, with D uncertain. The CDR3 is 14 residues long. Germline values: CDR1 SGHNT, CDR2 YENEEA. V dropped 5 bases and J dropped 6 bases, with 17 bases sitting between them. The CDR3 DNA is TGTGCCAGCAGCCGAGATCTAACTCCCACCGAGCAGTACTTC. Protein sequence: CASSRDLTPTEQYF.

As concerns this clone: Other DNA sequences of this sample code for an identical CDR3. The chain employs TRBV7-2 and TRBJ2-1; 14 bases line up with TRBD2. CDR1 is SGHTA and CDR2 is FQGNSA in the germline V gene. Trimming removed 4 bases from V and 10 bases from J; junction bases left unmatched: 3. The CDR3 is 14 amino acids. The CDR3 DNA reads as TGTGCCAGCAGCTCGGGACTAGCGGGAGAGGAGCAGTTCTTC. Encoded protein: CASSSGLAGEEQFF.

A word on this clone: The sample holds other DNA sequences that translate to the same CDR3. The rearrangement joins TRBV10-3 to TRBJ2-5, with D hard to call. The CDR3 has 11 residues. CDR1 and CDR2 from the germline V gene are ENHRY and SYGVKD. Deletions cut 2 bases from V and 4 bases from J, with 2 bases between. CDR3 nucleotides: TGTGCCATCAGTGAGGCAGAGACCCAGTACTTC. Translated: CAISEAETQYF.

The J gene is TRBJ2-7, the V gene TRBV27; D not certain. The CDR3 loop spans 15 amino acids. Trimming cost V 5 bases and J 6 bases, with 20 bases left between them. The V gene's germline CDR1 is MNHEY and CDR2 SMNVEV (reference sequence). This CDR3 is CASSPLGMGTAEQYF. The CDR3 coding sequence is TGTGCCAGCAGTCCCTTGGGGATGGGTACCGCCGAGCAGTACTTC.

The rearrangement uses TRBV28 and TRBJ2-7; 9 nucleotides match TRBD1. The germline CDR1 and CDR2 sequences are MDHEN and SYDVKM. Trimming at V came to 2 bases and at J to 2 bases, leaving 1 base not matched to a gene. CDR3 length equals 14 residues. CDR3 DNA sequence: TGTGCCAGCAGTTTAAACAGGGGGCCCTACGAGCAGTACTTC. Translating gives CASSLNRGPYEQYF.

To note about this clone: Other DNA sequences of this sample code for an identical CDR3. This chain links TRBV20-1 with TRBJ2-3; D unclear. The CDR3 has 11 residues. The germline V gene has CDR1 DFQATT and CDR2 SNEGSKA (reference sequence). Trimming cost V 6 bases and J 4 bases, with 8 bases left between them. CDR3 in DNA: TGCAGTGCCGAGAGAGCAGATACGCAGTATTTT. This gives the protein CSAERADTQYF.

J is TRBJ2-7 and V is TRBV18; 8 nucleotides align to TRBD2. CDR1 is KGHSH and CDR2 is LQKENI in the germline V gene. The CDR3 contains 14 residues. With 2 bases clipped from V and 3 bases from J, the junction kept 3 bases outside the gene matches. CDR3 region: CASSPAGGLYEQYF. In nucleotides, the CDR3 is TGTGCCAGCTCACCAGCGGGGGGCCTCTACGAGCAGTACTTC.

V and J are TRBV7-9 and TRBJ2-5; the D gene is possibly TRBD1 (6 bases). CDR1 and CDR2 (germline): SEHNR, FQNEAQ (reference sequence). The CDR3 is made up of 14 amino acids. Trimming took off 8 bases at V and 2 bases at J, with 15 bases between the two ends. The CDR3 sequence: CASYRVGGQETQYF. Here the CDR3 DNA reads TGTGCCAGCTACAGGGTAGGAGGTCAAGAGACCCAGTACTTC.

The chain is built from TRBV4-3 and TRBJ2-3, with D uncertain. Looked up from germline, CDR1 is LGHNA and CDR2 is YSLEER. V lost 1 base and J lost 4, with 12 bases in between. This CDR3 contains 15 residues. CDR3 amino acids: CASSQGQKGPDTQYF. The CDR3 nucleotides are TGCGCCAGCAGCCAAGGCCAGAAGGGCCCAGATACGCAGTATTTT.

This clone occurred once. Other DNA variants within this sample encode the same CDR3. This CDR3 is CASSRDRLNTEAFF. CDR3 sequence (DNA): TGTGCCAGCAGCAGGGACAGATTGAACACTGAAGCTTTCTTT. The chain carries TRBV2 and TRBJ1-1; 7 bases agree with TRBD1. The germline V gene encodes CDR1 SNHLY and CDR2 FYNNEI. Unmatched junction bases numbered 4, after V lost 6 bases and J lost 0 bases. CDR3 length equals 14 residues.

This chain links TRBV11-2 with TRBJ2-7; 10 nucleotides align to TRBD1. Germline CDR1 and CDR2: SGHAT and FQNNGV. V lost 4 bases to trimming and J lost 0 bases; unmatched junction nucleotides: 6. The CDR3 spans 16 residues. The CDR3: CASSSRTGGYSYEQYF. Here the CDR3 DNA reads TGTGCCAGCAGCTCTAGGACAGGGGGGTACTCCTACGAGCAGTACTTC. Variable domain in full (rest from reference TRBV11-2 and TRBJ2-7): EAGVAQSPRYKIIEKRQSVAFWCNPISGHATLYWYQQILGQGPKLLIQFQNNGVVDDSQLPKDRFSAERLKGVDSTLKIQPAKLEDSAVYLCASSSRTGGYSYEQYFGPGTRLTVT.

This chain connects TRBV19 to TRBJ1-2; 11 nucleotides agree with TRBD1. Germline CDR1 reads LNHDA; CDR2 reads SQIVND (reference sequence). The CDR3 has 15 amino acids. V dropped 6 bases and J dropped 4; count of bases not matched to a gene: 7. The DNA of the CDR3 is TGTGCCAGTAGACCAACAGGGACAGGGGGCTATGGCTACACCTTC. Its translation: CASRPTGTGGYGYTF. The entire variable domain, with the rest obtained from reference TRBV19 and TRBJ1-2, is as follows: DGGITQSPKYLFRKEGQNVTLSCEQNLNHDAMYWYRQDPGQGLRLIYYSQIVNDFQKGDIAEGYSVSREKKESFPLTVTSAQKNPTAFYLCASRPTGTGGYGYTFGSGTRLTVV.

CDR3 bases: TGCGCCAGCAGCGCGGACAGGGGGCTCGACTATGGCTACACCTTC. Amino acids: CASSADRGLDYGYTF. V usage is TRBV5-1 and J usage is TRBJ1-2; 11 bases are shared with TRBD1. CDR1 SGHRS and CDR2 YFSETQ come from the germline V gene. Trimming removed 4 bases from V and 3 bases from J; junction bases left unmatched: 5. This CDR3 is 15 amino acids long.

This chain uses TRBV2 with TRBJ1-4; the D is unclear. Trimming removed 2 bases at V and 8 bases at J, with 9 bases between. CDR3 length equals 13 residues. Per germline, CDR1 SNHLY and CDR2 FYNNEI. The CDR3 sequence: CASSEWDAEKLFF. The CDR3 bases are TGTGCCAGCAGTGAATGGGATGCGGAAAAACTGTTTTTT.

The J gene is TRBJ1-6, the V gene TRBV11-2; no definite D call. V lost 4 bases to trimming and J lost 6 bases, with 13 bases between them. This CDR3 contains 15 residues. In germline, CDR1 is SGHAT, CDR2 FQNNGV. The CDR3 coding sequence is TGTGCCAGCAGCTCGTACGAGGGCCTTAATTCACCCCTCCACTTT. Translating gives CASSSYEGLNSPLHF.